These 27 T cell receptor beta chains were sequenced from one sample in a study of CD8+ T cells in alopecia areata. Treatment described: oral pan-JAK inhibitor, 5-10 mg twice daily. Investigators isolated RNA and reverse transcribed it into cDNA to act as the sequencing template. The assay was immunoSEQ multiplex PCR, and TCRdb's table has in-frame clones only and misses some. The table has about 190,000 clones, less than 70% seen once. This specimen was CD4+ T cells sorted from blood, taken around week 50, from a patient treated with tofacitinib. The receptors were sampled from a human donor with alopecia areata.

The gene calls are TRBV30 and TRBJ1-3; D is unresolved. This CDR3 contains 14 residues. The germline V and J ends were trimmed by 3 bases and 0 bases, with 9 bases remaining between them. The germline gives CDR1 GTSNPN, CDR2 SVGIG (reference sequence). The CDR3 loop reads CAWSLGSSGNTIYF. The DNA of the CDR3 is TGTGCCTGGAGCTTGGGGAGCTCTGGAAACACCATATATTTT. Drawing the rest from reference TRBV30 and TRBJ1-3, the complete variable domain is SQTIHQWPATLVQPVGSPLSLECTVEGTSNPNLYWYRQAAGRGLQLLFYSVGIGQISSEVPQNLSASRPQDRQFILSSKKLLLSDSGFYLCAWSLGSSGNTIYFGEGSWLTVV.

The chain uses TRBV11-3 and TRBJ1-1; TRBD1 matches 7 bases. The CDR3 loop spans 13 amino acids. In germline, CDR1 is SGHNT, CDR2 YENEEA. Trimming removed 4 bases from V and 6 bases from J; junction bases left unmatched: 5. The CDR3 loop is CASSSNRGSEAFF. The CDR3 DNA reads TGTGCCAGCAGCTCCAACAGGGGCTCTGAAGCTTTCTTT.

This clone was observed once. CDR3 in DNA: TGTGCCAGCAGGAGGGACACCCAGGACACCGGGGAGCTGTTTTTT. Amino acid sequence: CASRRDTQDTGELFF. The chain carries TRBV2 and TRBJ2-2, with D possibly being TRBD1 (6 bases). Trimming removed 6 bases at V and 3 bases at J, with 14 bases between. The length of the CDR3 is 15 residues. The germline gives CDR1 SNHLY, CDR2 FYNNEI.

The chain joins TRBV9 to TRBJ2-7; the D gene is possibly TRBD1 (5 bases). The CDR3 totals 14 residues. V gave up 0 bases and J gave up 6 bases, with 13 bases separating them. The V gene's germline CDR1 is SGDLS and CDR2 YYNGEE. The CDR3 nucleotides read TGTGCCAGCAGCGTAGACTGGGGCTCGATCGAGCAGTACTTC. This sequence encodes CASSVDWGSIEQYF.

As concerns this clone: A junction boundary mismatches the germline segment, possibly from a read error. This chain links TRBV18 with TRBJ2-1; 8 bases are shared with TRBD1. The CDR3 extends over 16 amino acids. CDR1 is KGHSH, CDR2 LQKENI, per germline. The chain's CDR3 is CASSPQGVSSYNEQFF. DNA of the CDR3: TGTGCCAGCTCTCCACAGGGGGTAAGCTCCTACAATGAGCAGTTCTTC.

The chain joins TRBV29-1 to TRBJ2-1, with D unresolved. The V and J ends lost 6 bases and 6 bases respectively, with 12 bases between them. The germline gives CDR1 SQVTM, CDR2 ANQGSEA. The CDR3 runs 12 residues. The CDR3 DNA reads TGCAGCGTCGGGCTTTTAGGCAATGAGCAGTTCTTC. Its protein is CSVGLLGNEQFF.

This clone was seen a few times. Written as DNA, the CDR3 is TGTGCCAGCAGTTTCCAGAGCACAGATACGCAGTATTTT. Translating gives CASSFQSTDTQYF. The chain is built from TRBV7-9 and TRBJ2-3; D gene uncertain. The germline V gene encodes CDR1 SEHNR and CDR2 FQNEAQ (reference sequence). Trimming took 6 bases from V and 0 from J, leaving 7 bases between them. The CDR3 loop spans 13 amino acids.

The rearrangement links TRBV19 to TRBJ1-5; tentative D call: TRBD1 (5 bases). Per germline, CDR1 LNHDA and CDR2 SQIVND (reference sequence). V gave up 8 bases and J gave up 6 bases, with 8 bases separating them. The CDR3 is 11 residues long. In nucleotides, the CDR3 is TGTGCCAGTGGGGGGAGTCAGCCCCAGCATTTT. It specifies CASGGSQPQHF.

This clone was counted only a few times. The genes are TRBV10-3 and TRBJ2-6; D is unclear. V lost 0 bases, J lost 2 bases, and 5 bases lay in between. CDR3 length: 15 amino acids. Germline lookup yields CDR1 ENHRY and CDR2 SYGVKD. DNA for the CDR3: TGTGCCATCAGTGAGTCGGGGACTGGGGCCAACGTCCTGACTTTC. It codes for CAISESGTGANVLTF.

The CDR3 loop reads CSVPGPSGQTF. CDR3 nucleotide sequence: TGCAGCGTGCCGGGGCCCTCGGGCCAGACCTTC. This rearrangement joins TRBV29-1 to TRBJ1-2; weak D call: TRBD1 (5 bases). Germline CDR1 is SQVTM and CDR2 is ANQGSEA. The CDR3 length is 11 residues. Trimming stripped 6 bases from V and 14 bases from J, with 19 bases between. Full variable domain (rest looked up from reference TRBV29-1 and TRBJ1-2): SAVISQKPSRDICQRGTSLTIQCQVDSQVTMMFWYRQQPGQSLTLIATANQGSEATYESGFVIDKFPISRPNLTFSTLTVSNMSPEDSSIYLCSVPGPSGQTFGSGTRLTVV.

This clone was seen only a few times. This chain uses TRBV2 with TRBJ1-4; D is ambiguous. The CDR3 loop spans 15 amino acids. The germline V and J ends were trimmed by 8 bases and 0 bases, with 13 bases remaining between them. Germline CDR1 SNHLY, CDR2 FYNNEI. The CDR3 region has the DNA TGTGCCAGCCACCCGACTGGTACAACTAATGAAAAACTGTTTTTT. It yields the protein CASHPTGTTNEKLFF.

The rearrangement links TRBV29-1 to TRBJ2-3; D may match TRBD1 or TRBD2 (5 bases each). The V end lost 4 bases, the J end lost 1 base, and 12 bases lay between the germline ends. Per the germline V gene, CDR1 is SQVTM and CDR2 is ANQGSEA. This CDR3 spans 14 amino acids. The CDR3 region is CSVVVVGGTDTQYF. For the CDR3, the DNA is TGCAGCGTTGTCGTAGTGGGGGGCACAGATACGCAGTATTTT.

This clone came up a few times. V is TRBV4-3 and J is TRBJ2-6; no clear D gene. The V end lost 1 base, the J end lost 0 bases, and 10 bases lay between the germline ends. In germline, CDR1 is LGHNA, CDR2 YSLEER. The CDR3 runs to 17 residues. CDR3 nucleotide sequence: TGCGCCAGCAGCCAAGCTTGGGTAACCTCTGGGGCCAACGTCCTGACTTTC. Translation: CASSQAWVTSGANVLTF.

V usage is TRBV15 and J usage is TRBJ1-1; tentatively, D is TRBD1 (6 bases). CDR3 size: 14 residues. The germline V gene has CDR1 LNHNV and CDR2 YYDKDF (reference sequence). V was shortened by 0 bases and J by 7 bases, with 12 bases between the two germline ends. CDR3 bases: TGTGCCACCAGCAGAGAGGCAGGGGTAGGTGAAGCTTTCTTT. Its protein is CATSREAGVGEAFF.

The chain couples TRBV11-2 to TRBJ2-1; TRBD1 aligns across 7 bases. Per the germline V gene, CDR1 is SGHAT and CDR2 is FQNNGV. V lost 5 bases, J lost 1 base, and 5 bases stayed unmatched. This CDR3 is 15 amino acids long. The CDR3 region is CASSNTGESYNEQFF. For the CDR3, the DNA is TGTGCCAGCAGCAACACAGGGGAGTCCTACAATGAGCAGTTCTTC.

This chain uses TRBV15 with TRBJ1-6; D is possibly TRBD1 (6 bases). The germline CDR1 and CDR2 sequences are LNHNV and YYDKDF (reference sequence). V was trimmed by 0 bases and J by 7 bases, leaving 7 bases between them. CDR3 length equals 14 residues. The CDR3 spells CATSREQGNSPLHF. CDR3 sequence (DNA): TGTGCCACCAGCAGAGAACAGGGAAATTCACCCCTCCACTTT. Supplemented by reference TRBV15 and TRBJ1-6, the full variable domain reads DAMVIQNPRYQVTQFGKPVTLSCSQTLNHNVMYWYQQKSSQAPKLLFHYYDKDFNNEADTPDNFQSRRPNTSFCFLDIRSPGLGDTAMYLCATSREQGNSPLHFGNGTRLTVT.

This clone came up a few times. The chain is built from TRBV18 and TRBJ2-5, with unresolved D. The CDR3 is 13 amino acids. The V end lost 3 bases, the J end lost 0 bases, and 5 bases lay between the germline ends. The germline V gene encodes CDR1 KGHSH and CDR2 LQKENI. The CDR3 loop is CASSPRDQETQYF. In DNA, the CDR3 is TGTGCCAGCTCACCTAGGGACCAAGAGACCCAGTACTTC.

This sequence joins TRBV20-1 and TRBJ2-5, with D unclear. The germline gives CDR1 DFQATT, CDR2 SNEGSKA (reference sequence). The CDR3 extends over 10 amino acids. Trimming took off 3 bases at V and 5 bases at J, with 4 bases between the two ends. The CDR3 loop reads CSARLETQYF. CDR3 DNA: TGCAGTGCTAGGCTCGAGACCCAGTACTTC.

This sequence joins TRBV30 and TRBJ1-6; D is unresolved. The CDR3 spans 15 residues. Germline values: CDR1 GTSNPN, CDR2 SVGIG (reference sequence). V was cut by 1 base and J by 12 bases, with 19 bases left in between. This CDR3 is CAWSGSPGRSRPLHF. CDR3 sequence (DNA): TGTGCCTGGAGTGGATCTCCGGGCCGTAGTCGACCCCTCCACTTT.

This clone was counted ten times or more. The chain is built from TRBV30 and TRBJ1-2; no reliable D call. V was clipped by 1 base and J by 4 bases, with 16 bases between them. Germline lookup yields CDR1 GTSNPN and CDR2 SVGIG (reference sequence). CDR3 length: 15 amino acids. The CDR3 reads CAWSGHNQLGYGYTF. The CDR3 DNA follows: TGTGCCTGGAGTGGCCATAACCAACTCGGCTATGGCTACACCTTC.

J is TRBJ2-4 and V is TRBV14; D gene unclear. The V gene's germline CDR1 is SGHDN and CDR2 FVKESK. The CDR3 runs 13 residues. Trimming removed 0 bases from V and 7 bases from J, with 7 bases in between. DNA for the CDR3: TGTGCCAGCAGCCAAGACCAGAGGAACATTCAGTACTTC. Protein: CASSQDQRNIQYF.

This rearrangement joins TRBV23-1 to TRBJ1-6, with D unresolved. TRBV23-1 is an ORF, and what it does is uncertain. Between the trimmed V and J ends, which lost 0 bases and 7 bases, there was a span of 4 bases. The CDR3 totals 13 residues. CDR3 coding DNA: TGCGCCAGCAGTCAATCGGGAAATTCACCCCTCCACTTT. Its translation: CASSQSGNSPLHF.

V and J are TRBV29-1 and TRBJ1-4, with D possibly being TRBD1 (5 bases). CDR1 SQVTM and CDR2 ANQGSEA come from the germline V gene. The CDR3 totals 14 residues. Deletions cut 6 bases from V and 0 bases from J, with 11 bases between. In DNA, the CDR3 is TGCAGCGTGGGGAAGACAGCAACTAATGAAAAACTGTTTTTT. Protein product: CSVGKTATNEKLFF.

This clone was seen just once. The V call is TRBV7-3, the J call TRBJ2-5; 8 nucleotides align to TRBD1. The CDR3 consists of 13 residues. The germline V gene encodes CDR1 SGHTA and CDR2 FQGTGA. V lost 4 bases to trimming and J lost 5 bases; unmatched junction nucleotides: 3. The CDR3 DNA reads as TGTGCCAGCAGCTCAGGGGGCGGGGAGACCCAGTACTTC. It is translated as CASSSGGGETQYF.

This chain joins TRBV29-1 and TRBJ2-3, with D possibly TRBD1 on 6 matching bases. Trimming removed 5 bases at V and 4 bases at J, with 13 bases between. The germline V gene has CDR1 SQVTM and CDR2 ANQGSEA. The CDR3 runs 13 residues. CDR3 sequence reads: CSVLHRAPDTQYF. Here the CDR3 DNA reads TGCAGCGTTCTTCACAGGGCCCCAGATACGCAGTATTTT.

The sample holds a few counts of this clone. V gene TRBV7-2 combines with J gene TRBJ1-5, with 7 bases aligning to TRBD1. V lost 5 bases to trimming and J lost 4 bases; unmatched junction nucleotides: 2. Germline CDR1 reads SGHTA; CDR2 reads FQGNSA. There are 13 residues in the CDR3. The DNA for the CDR3 is TGTGCCAGCAGCCGACAGGGAAATCAGCCCCAGCATTTT. It specifies CASSRQGNQPQHF.

This clone occurred a few times. The CDR3 bases are TGTGCCTGGAGCGCCGTACGGGTCGAGCAGTTCTTC. Translated: CAWSAVRVEQFF. The chain couples TRBV30 to TRBJ2-1, with D hard to call. Germline V lookup: CDR1 GTSNPN, CDR2 SVGIG (reference sequence). The CDR3 spans 12 residues. Trimming removed 3 bases at V and 10 bases at J, with 13 bases between.